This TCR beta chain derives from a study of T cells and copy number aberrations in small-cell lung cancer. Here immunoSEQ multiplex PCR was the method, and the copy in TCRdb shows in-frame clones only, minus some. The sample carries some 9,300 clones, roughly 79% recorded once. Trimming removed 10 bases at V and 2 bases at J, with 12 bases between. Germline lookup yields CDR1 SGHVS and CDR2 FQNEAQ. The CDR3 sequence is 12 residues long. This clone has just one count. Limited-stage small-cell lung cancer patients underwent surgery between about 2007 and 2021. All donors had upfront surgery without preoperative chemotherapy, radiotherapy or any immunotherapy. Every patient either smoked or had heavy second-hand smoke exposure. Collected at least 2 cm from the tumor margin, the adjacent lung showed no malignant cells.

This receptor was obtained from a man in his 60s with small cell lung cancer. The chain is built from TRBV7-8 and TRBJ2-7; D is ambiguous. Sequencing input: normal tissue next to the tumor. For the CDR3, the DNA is TGTGCCACCCAACGGATAGCCTACGAGCAGTACTTC. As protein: CATQRIAYEQYF.